These T cell receptor beta chains were read from a single sample in a study of T cells in Graves' hyperthyroidism and ophthalmopathy. TCRdb ran MiXCR on the multiplex PCR reads and lists one entry per CDR3 protein. The repertoire consists of around 420,000 distinct CDR3 sequences, with 15% to 17% occurring once and the leading ten covering around 7%. The sequenced material came from blood. These receptors came from a woman in her late teens or twenties with Graves' hyperthyroidism. CDR3s include the opening cysteine and the closing phenylalanine or tryptophan. The D gene is left open where the match is weak. Part of the rows lack a size; the others show once, few, many or a class for expanded clones.

TRBJ1-2	NA	NA	TRBV29-1	CSVEGRSGGYTF	TGCAGCGTTGAAGGGCGATCCGGGGGCTACACCTTC
TRBJ2-5	NA	many	TRBV2	CASSGTTQETQYF	TGTGCCAGCAGTGGGACTACGCAAGAGACCCAGTACTTC
TRBJ1-1	NA	many	TRBV24-1	CATRTGGLNTEAFF	TGTGCCACCCGTACGGGGGGCTTGAACACTGAAGCTTTCTTT
TRBJ1-5	NA	many	TRBV28	CASSLPIPYSARHF	TGTGCCAGCAGTTTACCGATACCGTACTCAGCCAGGCATTTT
TRBJ2-6	NA	NA	TRBV10-3	CAISVDSTGANVLTF	TGTGCCATCAGTGTCGACAGTACTGGGGCCAACGTCCTGACTTTC
TRBJ2-5	NA	NA	TRBV20-1	CSAREVGTQYF	TGCAGTGCTAGAGAGGTGGGGACCCAGTACTTC
TRBJ2-3	TRBD1	NA	TRBV7-9	CASSHSGGLSTDTQYF	TGTGCCAGCAGCCACTCAGGGGGCTTGAGCACAGATACGCAGTATTTT
TRBJ2-3	TRBD2	many	TRBV6-1	CASSYGGRGTDTQYF	TGTGCCAGCAGTTACGGCGGGAGAGGGACAGATACGCAGTATTTT
TRBJ2-1	TRBD2	many	TRBV15	CATSKAGDGYNEQFF	TGTGCCACCAGCAAGGCGGGAGACGGGTACAATGAGCAGTTCTTC
TRBJ1-4	NA	many	TRBV7-9	CASSLTAGSGNEKLFF	TGTGCCAGCAGCTTAACGGCGGGGTCGGGTAATGAAAAACTGTTTTTT
TRBJ2-1	TRBD2	many	TRBV12-3/TRBV12-4	CASSLMSSGDGNEQFF	TGTGCCAGCAGTTTAATGTCTAGCGGGGATGGCAATGAGCAGTTCTTC
TRBJ1-1	NA	NA	TRBV19	CASNPARDTEAFF	TGTGCCAGTAACCCGGCCCGGGACACTGAAGCTTTCTTT
TRBJ1-1	NA	once	TRBV11-1	CASSLAPGPLNTEAFF	TGTGCCAGCAGCTTGGCCCCGGGGCCCCTGAACACTGAAGCTTTCTTT
TRBJ2-5	TRBD2	many	TRBV12-3/TRBV12-4	CASSHGPGTSGRSRETQYF	TGTGCCAGCAGTCATGGTCCCGGGACTAGCGGGAGAAGTCGAGAGACCCAGTACTTC
TRBJ1-4	NA	many	TRBV2	CASSYRQASYEKLFF	TGTGCCAGCAGTTACCGACAGGCATCTTATGAAAAACTGTTTTTT
TRBJ2-7	TRBD2	few	TRBV20-1	CSARPPSGRGMNEQYF	TGCAGTGCTAGACCCCCAAGCGGGAGAGGGATGAACGAGCAGTACTTC
TRBJ2-7	TRBD2	many	TRBV5-1	CASSLVAGSLEQYF	TGCGCCAGCAGCTTGGTAGCGGGGAGCCTCGAGCAGTACTTC
TRBJ2-5	NA	many	TRBV10-1	CASSESGGVGETQYF	TGCGCCAGCAGTGAGTCGGGCGGGGTCGGGGAGACCCAGTACTTC
TRBJ2-1	TRBD2	many	TRBV7-3	CASSLEGLAGDTEQFF	TGTGCCAGCAGCTTAGAGGGACTAGCGGGAGACACTGAGCAGTTCTTC
TRBJ2-1	TRBD2	many	TRBV20-1	CSASRMAGGPYEQFF	TGCAGTGCTAGCCGTATGGCGGGGGGGCCTTATGAGCAGTTCTTC
TRBJ2-7	NA	NA	TRBV5-5	CASKGGWGEQYF	TGTGCCAGCAAAGGGGGTTGGGGCGAGCAGTACTTC
TRBJ2-1	TRBD2	NA	TRBV27	CASSHGTSGSVNEQFF	TGTGCCAGCAGTCACGGGACTAGCGGGAGCGTCAATGAGCAGTTCTTC
TRBJ2-7	NA	many	TRBV7-9	CASRTEGNYEQYF	TGTGCCAGCAGGACCGAAGGGAACTACGAGCAGTACTTC
TRBJ2-1	TRBD2	few	TRBV5-4	CASSLGPPSGSSYNEQFF	TGTGCCAGCAGCTTGGGACCACCTAGCGGGAGCTCCTACAATGAGCAGTTCTTC
TRBJ2-5	NA	NA	TRBV6-2/TRBV6-3	CANSLRETQYF	TGTGCCAACAGTCTTCGGGAGACCCAGTACTTC